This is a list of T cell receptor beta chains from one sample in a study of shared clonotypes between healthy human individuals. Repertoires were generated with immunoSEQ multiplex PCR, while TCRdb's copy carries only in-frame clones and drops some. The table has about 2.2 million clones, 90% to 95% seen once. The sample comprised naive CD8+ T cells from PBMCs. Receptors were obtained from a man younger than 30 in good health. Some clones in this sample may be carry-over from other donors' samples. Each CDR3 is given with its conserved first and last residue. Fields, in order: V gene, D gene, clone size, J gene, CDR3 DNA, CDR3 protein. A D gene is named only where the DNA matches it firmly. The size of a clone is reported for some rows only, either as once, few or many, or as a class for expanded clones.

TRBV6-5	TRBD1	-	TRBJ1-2	TGTGCCAGCAGACCAAGGGGACAGGGCGGGGGCTACACCTTC	CASRPRGQGGGYTF
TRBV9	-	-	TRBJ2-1	TGTGCCAGCAGCGTAGATCCTGGGGGTCATTACAATGAGCAGTTCTTC	CASSVDPGGHYNEQFF
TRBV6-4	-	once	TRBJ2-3	TGTGCCAGCAGTATCTTACCCCACAGCACAGATACGCAGTATTTT	CASSILPHSTDTQYF
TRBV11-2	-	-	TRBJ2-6	TGTGCCAGCAGCCATAGGGACGGCTCACTACCTGGGGCCAACGTCCTGACTTTC	CASSHRDGSLPGANVLTF
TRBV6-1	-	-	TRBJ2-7	TGTGCCAGCAGTGAAGCTATCGATTCCTACGAGCAGTACTTC	CASSEAIDSYEQYF
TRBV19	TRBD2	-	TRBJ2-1	TGTGCCAGTAGAGGTCTAGCGGGTTACAATGAGCAGTTCTTC	CASRGLAGYNEQFF
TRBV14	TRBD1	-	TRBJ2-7	TGTGCCAGCAGCCAAGATGCCCGGACAGGGCGATACGAGCAGTACTTC	CASSQDARTGRYEQYF
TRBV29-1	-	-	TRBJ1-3	TGCAGCGTTGAAAACGTCTCTGGAAACACCATATATTTT	CSVENVSGNTIYF
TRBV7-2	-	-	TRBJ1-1	TGTGCCAGCAGCTATGGGAACACTGAAGCTTTCTTT	CASSYGNTEAFF
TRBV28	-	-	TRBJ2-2	TGTGCCAGCAGTTTAACCGGAAGCACCGGGGAGCTGTTTTTT	CASSLTGSTGELFF
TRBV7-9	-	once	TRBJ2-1	TGTGCCAGCAGCTTAGTCGGTTACAATGAGCAGTTCTTC	CASSLVGYNEQFF
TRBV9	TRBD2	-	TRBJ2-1	TGTGCCAGCAGCGACCGGACTAGCGGGAGGGATGAGCAGTTCTTC	CASSDRTSGRDEQFF
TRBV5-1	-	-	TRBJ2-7	TGCGCCAGCAGCATGGACAGTCGAGGCACCTACGAGCAGTACTTC	CASSMDSRGTYEQYF
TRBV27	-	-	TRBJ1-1	TGTGCCAGCAGTTTAGGCGGGGATGGGCCCGGGCGAGGAGCTTTCTTT	CASSLGGDGPGRGAFF
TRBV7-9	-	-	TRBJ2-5	TGTGCCAGCAGCTTAGATGGCGGAGAGACCCAGTACTTC	CASSLDGGETQYF
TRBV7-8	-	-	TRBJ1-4	TGTGCCAGCAGCTTAGGGGACCTCAGCCCGGGACTGTTTTTT	CASSLGDLSPGLFF
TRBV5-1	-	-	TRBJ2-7	TGCGCCAGCAGCTCGGCCTACGAGCAGTACTTC	CASSSAYEQYF
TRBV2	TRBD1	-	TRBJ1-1	TGTGCCAGCAGTGGCTCACAGGGGGAAACTGAAGCTTTCTTT	CASSGSQGETEAFF
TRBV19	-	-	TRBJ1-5	TGTGCCAGTAGTATACCAGGGATCAGCAATCAGCCCCAGCATTTT	CASSIPGISNQPQHF
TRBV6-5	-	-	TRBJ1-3	TGTGCCAGCAGTCAAGGGGAGGGCACCATATATTTT	CASSQGEGTIYF
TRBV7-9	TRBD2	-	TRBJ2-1	TGTGCCAGCAGCTACTGGACTAGCGGGAGAACGGATGAGCAGTTCTTC	CASSYWTSGRTDEQFF
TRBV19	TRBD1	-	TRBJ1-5	TGTGCCAGTAGTATAGTTCGGGACAGAAATCAGCCCCAGCATTTT	CASSIVRDRNQPQHF
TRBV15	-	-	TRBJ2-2	TGTGCCACCAGCAGCCCCCTGGCCCCCGGGGAGCTGTTTTTT	CATSSPLAPGELFF
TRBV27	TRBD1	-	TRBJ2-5	TGTGCCAGCAGTTCTCCCCGGACAGGGAAGGCGACCCAGTACTTC	CASSSPRTGKATQYF
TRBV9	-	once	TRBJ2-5	TGTGCCAGCAGCGTAGGAGGGAGTCGAGAGACCCAGTACTTC	CASSVGGSRETQYF
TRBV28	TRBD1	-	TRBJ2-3	TGTGCCAGCAGTCCTCGACAGGGGAGCACAGATACGCAGTATTTT	CASSPRQGSTDTQYF
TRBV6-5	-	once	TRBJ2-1	TGTGCCAGCAGTTACTCTGCGGGACCCATACACAATGAGCAGTTCTTC	CASSYSAGPIHNEQFF
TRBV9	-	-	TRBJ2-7	TGTGCCAGCAGTCCTAGGGCCCCCTACGAGCAGTACTTC	CASSPRAPYEQYF
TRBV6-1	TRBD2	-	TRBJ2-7	TGTGCCAGCAGCACGGGACTAGCGGGATACTACGAGCAGTACTTC	CASSTGLAGYYEQYF
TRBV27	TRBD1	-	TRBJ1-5	TGTGCCAGCAGTTTTCTTAGTCCACAGGGGACTCAGCCCCAGCATTTT	CASSFLSPQGTQPQHF
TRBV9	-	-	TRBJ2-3	TGTGCCAGCAGCGTGTTGTGGGACCCTAGCACAGATACGCAGTATTTT	CASSVLWDPSTDTQYF
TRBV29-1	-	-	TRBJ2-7	TGCAGCGTTGGGGCCGGCTACGAGCAGTACTTC	CSVGAGYEQYF
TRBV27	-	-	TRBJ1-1	TGTGCCAGCAGTCTTAGCACAGGGATGAACACTGAAGCTTTCTTT	CASSLSTGMNTEAFF
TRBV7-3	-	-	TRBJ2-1	TGTGCCAGCAGCCCACAGGGACCCAATGAGCAGTTCTTC	CASSPQGPNEQFF
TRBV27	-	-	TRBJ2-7	TGTGCCAGCAGTTCTCCCCACAGGGTATCCTACGAGCAGTACTTC	CASSSPHRVSYEQYF
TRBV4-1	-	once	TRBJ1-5	TGCGCCAGCAGCCCTCTCATAGACCAGCCCCAGCATTTT	CASSPLIDQPQHF
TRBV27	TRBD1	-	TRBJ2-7	TGTGCCAGCAGTTTATCTGGACAGGGCGCCTACGAGCAGTACTTC	CASSLSGQGAYEQYF
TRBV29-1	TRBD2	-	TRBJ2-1	TGCAGCGTTGAAAGCGGGGTGTACAATGAGCAGTTCTTC	CSVESGVYNEQFF
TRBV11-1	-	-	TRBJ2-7	TGTGCCAGCAGCCCAGGAGGCTACGAGCAGTACTTC	CASSPGGYEQYF
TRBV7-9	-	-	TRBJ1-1	TGTGCCAGCACCCCCCCGGGGAGCACTGAAGCTTTCTTT	CASTPPGSTEAFF
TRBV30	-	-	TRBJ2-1	TGTGCCTGGAGTGTCAACTATCTGGAGCAGTTCTTC	CAWSVNYLEQFF
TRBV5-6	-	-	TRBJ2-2	TGTGCCAGCACCCGGGGGAGCACCGGGGAGCTGTTTTTT	CASTRGSTGELFF
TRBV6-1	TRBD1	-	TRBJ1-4	TGTGCCAGCATCAGACAGGGGGGAGGAGAAAAACTGTTTTTT	CASIRQGGGEKLFF